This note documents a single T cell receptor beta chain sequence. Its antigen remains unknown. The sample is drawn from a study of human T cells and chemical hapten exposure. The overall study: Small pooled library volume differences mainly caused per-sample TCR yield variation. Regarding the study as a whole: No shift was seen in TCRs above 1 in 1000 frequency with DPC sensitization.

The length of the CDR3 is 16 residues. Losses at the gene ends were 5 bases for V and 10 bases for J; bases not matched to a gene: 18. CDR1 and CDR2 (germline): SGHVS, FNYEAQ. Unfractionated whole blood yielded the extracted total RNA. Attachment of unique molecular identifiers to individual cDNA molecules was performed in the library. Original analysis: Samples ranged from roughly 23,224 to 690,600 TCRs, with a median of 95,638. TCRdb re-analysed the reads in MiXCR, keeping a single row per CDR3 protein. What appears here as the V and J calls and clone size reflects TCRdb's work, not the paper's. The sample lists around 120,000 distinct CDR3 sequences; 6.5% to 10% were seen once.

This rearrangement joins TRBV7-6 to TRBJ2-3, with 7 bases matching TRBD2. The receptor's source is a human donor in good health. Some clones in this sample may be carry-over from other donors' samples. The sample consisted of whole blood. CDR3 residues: CASSPPGGRRPRAQYF. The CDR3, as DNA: TGTGCCAGCAGCCCCCCCGGGGGGAGGCGGCCGAGAGCGCAGTATTTT.